This entry lists 14 T cell receptor beta chains sequenced from one sample in a study of regulatory T cells in long-lasting Graves disease. Assembly of TCR beta libraries relied on iRepertoire HTBI primers together with Arm-PCR of CDR3 regions. TCRdb used MiXCR to reprocess the multiplex PCR reads, holding one entry per CDR3 protein. The table records around 400,000 distinct CDR3 sequences, about 20% of them present only once. The sample's time point: persistent/refractory GD, antithyroid drugs over 5 years with positive TRAb. PBMCs provided the RNA from which the TCR library was made. Sample: peripheral blood mononuclear cells (PBMCs), taken when the disease was refractory, from a patient treated with antithyroid drugs. These TCRs come from a female donor with Graves disease.

The table lists this clonotype with many counts. This sequence joins TRBV20-1 and TRBJ2-5; the match to TRBD1 covers 10 bases. Germline assignment: CDR1 DFQATT and CDR2 SNEGSKA (reference sequence). Losses at the gene ends were 0 bases for V and 3 bases for J; bases not matched to a gene: 1. CDR3 length: 14 residues. The DNA for the CDR3 is TGCAGTGCTAGAGACGGGACAGGGGAAGAGACCCAGTACTTC. Protein sequence: CSARDGTGEETQYF.

Regarding this clonotype: The junction departs from germline at one end; a sequencing error may be responsible. This chain uses TRBV7-7 with TRBJ2-1; 8 nucleotides line up with TRBD1. This CDR3 region has 16 residues. Per germline, CDR1 SSHAT and CDR2 FNYEAQ (reference sequence). In nucleotides, the CDR3 is TGTGCTAGCAGCTTTCGTCAGGGGGCCCCCTACAATGAGCAGTTCTTC. Protein product: CASSFRQGAPYNEQFF.

This clonotype was observed once. The chain joins TRBV3-2 to TRBJ1-2. TRBV3-2 is described as a pseudogene. CDR3 size: 14 residues. CDR3 in amino acids: CASSQGTRVYGYTF. The CDR3 DNA reads as TGTGCCAGCAGCCAAGGAACGAGGGTCTATGGCTACACCTTC.

In its sample, this clonotype was seen a few times. The V call is TRBV4-3, the J call TRBJ2-7; D is possibly TRBD2 (6 bases). The CDR3 spans 15 residues. Germline V gene sequence: CDR1 LGHNA, CDR2 YSLEER. V gave up 1 base and J gave up 0 bases, with 10 bases separating them. CDR3 protein: CASSQALSGSYEQYF. The CDR3 DNA reads as TGCGCCAGCAGCCAAGCCCTTAGCGGCTCCTACGAGCAGTACTTC.

V and J are TRBV5-1 and TRBJ1-1; D is unclear. This CDR3 comprises 13 residues. V lost 2 bases and J lost 1, with 6 bases in between. In germline, CDR1 is SGHRS, CDR2 YFSETQ. In nucleotides, the CDR3 is TGCGCCAGCAGCTTTGACGAGAACACTGAAGCTTTCTTT. It translates to CASSFDENTEAFF.

The rearrangement links TRBV7-2 to TRBJ2-7; 7 bases are a match to TRBD2. Germline CDR1 and CDR2: SGHTA and FQGNSA. The CDR3 spans 13 residues. V lost 5 bases to trimming and J lost 9 bases; unmatched junction nucleotides: 10. The CDR3 nucleotides are TGTGCCAGCAGCCAAGCGGGTGGGGAGGGGCAGTACTTC. This codes for CASSQAGGEGQYF.

The sample holds many counts of this clonotype. The chain carries TRBV2 and TRBJ2-5; no reliable D call. Per the germline V gene, CDR1 is SNHLY and CDR2 is FYNNEI. This CDR3 comprises 14 residues. With 8 bases removed from V and 2 bases from J, the gap between germline ends came to 15 bases. Here the CDR3 DNA reads TGTGCCAGCGCCATTCAGGCCCTACAAGAGACCCAGTACTTC. Encoded protein: CASAIQALQETQYF.

With respect to this clonotype: The CDR3 carries no conserved terminal phenylalanine or tryptophan, so it likely arises from a read error. This chain uses TRBV5-1 with TRBJ1-1; perhaps TRBD1 as D (5 bases). Germline V gives CDR1 SGHRS, CDR2 YFSETQ. Between the trimmed V and J ends, which lost 2 bases and 0 bases, there was a span of 11 bases. CDR3 length: 15 residues. This chain's CDR3 is CASSFKWGLNTEAFL. Written as DNA, the CDR3 is TGCGCCAGCAGCTTTAAATGGGGCTTGAACACTGAAGCTTTCCTT.

The table lists this clonotype with many counts. The V gene is TRBV10-3, the J gene TRBJ1-2, with D possibly being TRBD1 (5 bases). Germline V gene sequence: CDR1 ENHRY, CDR2 SYGVKD. Trimming cost V 9 bases and J 4 bases, with 21 bases left between them. The length of the CDR3 is 15 residues. CDR3: CAISPGPTEGYGYTF. The CDR3 coding sequence is TGTGCCATATCACCGGGACCCACGGAGGGCTATGGCTACACCTTC.

This chain joins TRBV10-3 and TRBJ2-2, with 12 bases aligning to TRBD2. Per the germline V gene, CDR1 is ENHRY and CDR2 is SYGVKD. The CDR3 totals 17 residues. V trimming: 6 bases; J trimming: 2 bases; junction bases outside the gene matches: 7. CDR3 protein: CAIRAGLAGSNTGELFF. As DNA, the CDR3 is TGTGCCATCAGGGCCGGACTAGCGGGAAGTAACACCGGGGAGCTGTTTTTT.

The rearrangement uses TRBV6-1 and TRBJ2-6; D not certain. The CDR3 has 16 amino acids. Germline CDR1 is MNHNS and CDR2 is SASEGT. Trimming shortened V by 5 bases and J by 0 bases, and 11 bases separated the two germline ends. CDR3 nucleotide sequence: TGTGCCAGCAGTCCCAGGATTTTCTCTGGGGCCAACGTCCTGACTTTC. Its protein product is CASSPRIFSGANVLTF.

The gene calls are TRBV9 and TRBJ2-7; 7 nucleotides align to TRBD2. CDR3 size: 16 residues. Germline lookup yields CDR1 SGDLS and CDR2 YYNGEE. The ends lost 0 bases at V and 3 bases at J; junction bases unmatched: 9. The DNA for the CDR3 is TGTGCCAGCAGCGTAGGGTCGGGACTAAGTAACTACGAGCAGTACTTC. Translated, it gives CASSVGSGLSNYEQYF.

CDR3 DNA sequence: TGCGCCAGCAGCCAAGGAGGGGCATACCAAGAGACCCAGTACTTC. Translating it yields CASSQGGAYQETQYF. This chain uses TRBV4-1 with TRBJ2-5; the D call may be TRBD1 or TRBD2 (5 bases each). The CDR3 loop spans 15 amino acids. With 1 base removed from V and 0 bases from J, the gap between germline ends came to 9 bases. Germline CDR1 is MGHRA and CDR2 is YSYEKL.

The V and J genes are TRBV18 and TRBJ1-1; D remains ambiguous. With 5 bases removed from V and 4 bases from J, the gap between germline ends came to 14 bases. CDR1 is KGHSH, CDR2 LQKENI, per germline. This CDR3 contains 14 residues. The CDR3 loop is CASSGRSLFTEAFF. As DNA, the CDR3 is TGTGCCAGCTCAGGCAGGTCGTTATTCACTGAAGCTTTCTTT.